The sequence of this TCR beta chain was determined in a study of cytomegalovirus exposure and HLA in healthy donors. Germline V gene data show CDR1 as GTSNPN and CDR2 as SVGIG (reference sequence). The trim removed 5 bases at V and 4 bases at J, leaving 16 bases unmatched. CDR3 size: 18 residues. The PCR was carried out with 60 Vbeta primers and 13 Jbeta primers. The data were produced by immunoSEQ multiplex PCR, yet TCRdb's version contains in-frame clones alone and is incomplete. This sample has around 140,000 clones, with around three quarters found just once. Sequenced sample: PBMCs. The clonotype comes from a man aged 35 to 55 in good health and CMV-seronegative. The chain uses TRBV30 and TRBJ2-3; 12 nucleotides agree with TRBD2. The CDR3 DNA is TGTGCCTGGGGCAGCAGGACTAGCGGGAAATCGTTGGCAGATACGCAGTATTTT. Its translation is CAWGSRTSGKSLADTQYF. Based on the CDR3 plus reference TRBV30 and TRBJ2-3, the full variable domain is SQTIHQWPATLVQPVGSPLSLECTVEGTSNPNLYWYRQAAGRGLQLLFYSVGIGQISSEVPQNLSASRPQDRQFILSSKKLLLSDSGFYLCAWGSRTSGKSLADTQYFGPGTRLTVL.